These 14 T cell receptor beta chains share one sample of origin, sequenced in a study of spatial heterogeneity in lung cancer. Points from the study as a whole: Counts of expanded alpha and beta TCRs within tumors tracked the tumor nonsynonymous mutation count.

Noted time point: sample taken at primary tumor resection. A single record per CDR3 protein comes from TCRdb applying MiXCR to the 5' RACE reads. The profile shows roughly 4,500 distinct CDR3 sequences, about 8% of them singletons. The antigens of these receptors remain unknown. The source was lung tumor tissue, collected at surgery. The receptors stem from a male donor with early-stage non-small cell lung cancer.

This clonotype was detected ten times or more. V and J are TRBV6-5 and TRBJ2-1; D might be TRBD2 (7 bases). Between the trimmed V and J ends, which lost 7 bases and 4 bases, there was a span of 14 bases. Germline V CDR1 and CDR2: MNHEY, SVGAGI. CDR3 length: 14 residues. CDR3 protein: CASTPGGLYNEQFF. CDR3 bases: TGTGCCAGCACTCCGGGGGGCCTTTACAATGAGCAGTTCTTC.

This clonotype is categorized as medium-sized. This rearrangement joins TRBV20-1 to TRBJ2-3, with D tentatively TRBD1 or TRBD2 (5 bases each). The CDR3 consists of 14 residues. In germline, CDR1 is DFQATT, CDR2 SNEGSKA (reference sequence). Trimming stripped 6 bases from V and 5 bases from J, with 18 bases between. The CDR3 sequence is CSAPDGATVDTQYF. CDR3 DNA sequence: TGCAGTGCCCCCGACGGGGCGACAGTAGATACGCAGTATTTT.

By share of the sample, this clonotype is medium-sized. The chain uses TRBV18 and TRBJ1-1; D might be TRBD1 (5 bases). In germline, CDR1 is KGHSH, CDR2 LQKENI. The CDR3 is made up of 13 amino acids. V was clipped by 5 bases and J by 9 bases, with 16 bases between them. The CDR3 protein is CASSEASGHKAFF. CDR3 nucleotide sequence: TGTGCCAGCTCAGAGGCGTCCGGACATAAAGCTTTCTTT.

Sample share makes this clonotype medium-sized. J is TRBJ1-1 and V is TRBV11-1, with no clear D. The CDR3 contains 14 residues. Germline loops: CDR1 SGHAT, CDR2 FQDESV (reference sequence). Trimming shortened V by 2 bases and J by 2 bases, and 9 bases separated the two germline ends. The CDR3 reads CASSLRTGNTEAFF. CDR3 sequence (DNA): TGTGCCAGCAGCTTACGGACGGGAAACACTGAAGCTTTCTTT.

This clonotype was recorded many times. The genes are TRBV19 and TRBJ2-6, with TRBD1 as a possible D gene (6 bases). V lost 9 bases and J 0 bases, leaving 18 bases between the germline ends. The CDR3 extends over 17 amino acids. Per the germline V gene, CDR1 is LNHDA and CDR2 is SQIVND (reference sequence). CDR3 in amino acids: CASSETGSFSGANVLTF. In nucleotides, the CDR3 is TGTGCCAGCTCCGAGACAGGTTCTTTCTCTGGGGCCAACGTCCTGACTTTC.

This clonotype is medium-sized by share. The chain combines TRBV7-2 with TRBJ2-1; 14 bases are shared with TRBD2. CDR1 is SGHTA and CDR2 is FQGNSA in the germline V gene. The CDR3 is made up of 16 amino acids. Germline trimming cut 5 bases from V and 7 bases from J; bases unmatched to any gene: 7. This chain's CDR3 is CASSPRGTSGSNEQFF. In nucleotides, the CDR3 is TGTGCCAGCAGCCCCCGTGGGACTAGCGGGAGTAATGAGCAGTTCTTC.

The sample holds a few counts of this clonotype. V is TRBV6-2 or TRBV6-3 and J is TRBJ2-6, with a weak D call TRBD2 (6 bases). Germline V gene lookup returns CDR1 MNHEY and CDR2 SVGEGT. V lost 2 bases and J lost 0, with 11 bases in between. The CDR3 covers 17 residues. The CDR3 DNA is TGTGCCAGCAGTTACCCCCCGGGGGTCTCTGGGGCCAACGTCCTGACTTTC. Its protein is CASSYPPGVSGANVLTF.

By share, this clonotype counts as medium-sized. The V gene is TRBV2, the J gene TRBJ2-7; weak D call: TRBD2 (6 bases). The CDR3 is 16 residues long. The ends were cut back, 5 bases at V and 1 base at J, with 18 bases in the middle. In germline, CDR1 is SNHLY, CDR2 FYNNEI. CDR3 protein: CASSTIKRGLSYEQYF. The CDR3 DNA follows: TGTGCCAGCAGTACGATCAAACGGGGGTTATCCTACGAGCAGTACTTC.

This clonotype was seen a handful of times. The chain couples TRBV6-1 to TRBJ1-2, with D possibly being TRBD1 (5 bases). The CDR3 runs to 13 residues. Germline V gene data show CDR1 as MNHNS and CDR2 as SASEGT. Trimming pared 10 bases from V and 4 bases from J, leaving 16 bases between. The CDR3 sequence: CATSGIIGYGYTF. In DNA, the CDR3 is TGTGCCACTTCAGGGATCATCGGCTATGGCTACACCTTC.

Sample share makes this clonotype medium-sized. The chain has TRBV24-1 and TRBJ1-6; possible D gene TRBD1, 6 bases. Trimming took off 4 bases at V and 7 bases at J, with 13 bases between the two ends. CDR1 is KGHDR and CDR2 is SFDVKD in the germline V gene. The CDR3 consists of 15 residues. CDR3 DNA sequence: TGTGCCACCAGTGACGGCGGCAGGGGAAATTCACCCCTCCACTTT. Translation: CATSDGGRGNSPLHF.

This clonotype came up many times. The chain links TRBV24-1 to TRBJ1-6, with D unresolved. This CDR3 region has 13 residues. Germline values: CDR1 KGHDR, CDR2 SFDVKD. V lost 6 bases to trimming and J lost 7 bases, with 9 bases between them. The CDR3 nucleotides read TGTGCCACCAGTCGACTTGAGAATTCACCCCTCCACTTT. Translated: CATSRLENSPLHF.

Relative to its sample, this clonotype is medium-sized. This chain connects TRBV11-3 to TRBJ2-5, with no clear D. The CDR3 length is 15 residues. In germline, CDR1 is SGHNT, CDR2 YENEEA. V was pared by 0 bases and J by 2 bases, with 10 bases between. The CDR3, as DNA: TGTGCCAGCAGCTTAGATGGTGGCAGACAAGAGACCCAGTACTTC. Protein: CASSLDGGRQETQYF. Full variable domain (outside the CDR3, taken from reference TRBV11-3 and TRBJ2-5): EAGVVQSPRYKIIEKKQPVAFWCNPISGHNTLYWYLQNLGQGPELLIRYENEEAVDDSQLPKDRFSAERLKGVDSTLKIQPAELGDSAVYLCASSLDGGRQETQYFGPGTRLLVL.

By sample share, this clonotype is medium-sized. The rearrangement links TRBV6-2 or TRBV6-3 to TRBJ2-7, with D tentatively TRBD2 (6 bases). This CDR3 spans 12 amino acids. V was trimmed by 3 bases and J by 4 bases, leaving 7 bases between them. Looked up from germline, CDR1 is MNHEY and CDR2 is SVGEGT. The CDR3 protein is CASSYRGYEQYF. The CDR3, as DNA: TGTGCCAGCAGTTATCGGGGGTACGAGCAGTACTTC.

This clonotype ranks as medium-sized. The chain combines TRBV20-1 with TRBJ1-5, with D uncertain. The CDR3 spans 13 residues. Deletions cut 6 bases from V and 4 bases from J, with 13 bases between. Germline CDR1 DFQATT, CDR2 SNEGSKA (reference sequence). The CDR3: CSAVAGRNQPQHF. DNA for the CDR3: TGCAGTGCAGTGGCCGGAAGAAATCAGCCCCAGCATTTT.